This is a list of T cell receptor beta chains from one sample in a study of shared clonotypes between healthy human individuals. Only in-frame clones appear in the TCRdb table, and some are missing; sequencing was by immunoSEQ multiplex PCR. The sample contains about 2,100,000 clones, about 92% of which appear only once. What was sequenced was naive CD8+ T cells from PBMCs. These receptors were obtained from a man younger than 35 in good health. Some clones in this sample may be carry-over from other donors' samples. Each CDR3 is given with its conserved first and last residue. D genes are given only for firm matches.

cdr3_length,j_call,v_call,d_call,cdr3_nt,cdr3_aa
15,TRBJ1-1,TRBV19,-,TGTGCCAGTAGGCCAGATAGGCAGGAATTCACTGAAGCTTTCTTT,CASRPDRQEFTEAFF
16,TRBJ2-7,TRBV13,TRBD2,TGTGCCAGCAGCCGACTAGCGGGAGTAAGATCCTACGAGCAGTACTTC,CASSRLAGVRSYEQYF
13,TRBJ2-3,TRBV6-5,-,TGTGCCAGCAGTTTCAGCCCCACAGATACGCAGTATTTT,CASSFSPTDTQYF
17,TRBJ2-7,TRBV28,TRBD2,TGTGCCAGCAGCCCCCGTACGACTAGCGGGAGGGACTACGAGCAGTACTTC,CASSPRTTSGRDYEQYF
13,TRBJ1-2,TRBV27,-,TGTGCCAGCAGTTTACAGGGTCCCTATGGCTACACCTTC,CASSLQGPYGYTF
18,TRBJ1-5,TRBV28,TRBD1,TGTGCCAGCAGTCTCCGGACAGGGGGATTATATAGCAATCAGCCCCAGCATTTT,CASSLRTGGLYSNQPQHF
15,TRBJ1-1,TRBV19,TRBD1,TGTGCCAGTAGTATGGACAGGGGGCAGAGCACTGAAGCTTTCTTT,CASSMDRGQSTEAFF
13,TRBJ1-2,TRBV28,-,TGTGCCAGCAGTCCCCAGCGTGGATATGGCTACACCTTC,CASSPQRGYGYTF
15,TRBJ2-2,TRBV14,-,TGTGCCAGCAGCCAAGGTACCCTGAACACCGGGGAGCTGTTTTTT,CASSQGTLNTGELFF
13,TRBJ2-7,TRBV27,TRBD1,TGTGCCAGCAGTGGACAGGGTACCTACGAGCAGTACTTC,CASSGQGTYEQYF
13,TRBJ1-1,TRBV27,-,TGTGCCAGCAGCCGGCGAGTAGGGACTGAAGCTTTCTTT,CASSRRVGTEAFF
13,TRBJ2-5,TRBV27,-,TGTGCCAGCAGGCGAGGGGGGTTGGAGACCCAGTACTTC,CASRRGGLETQYF